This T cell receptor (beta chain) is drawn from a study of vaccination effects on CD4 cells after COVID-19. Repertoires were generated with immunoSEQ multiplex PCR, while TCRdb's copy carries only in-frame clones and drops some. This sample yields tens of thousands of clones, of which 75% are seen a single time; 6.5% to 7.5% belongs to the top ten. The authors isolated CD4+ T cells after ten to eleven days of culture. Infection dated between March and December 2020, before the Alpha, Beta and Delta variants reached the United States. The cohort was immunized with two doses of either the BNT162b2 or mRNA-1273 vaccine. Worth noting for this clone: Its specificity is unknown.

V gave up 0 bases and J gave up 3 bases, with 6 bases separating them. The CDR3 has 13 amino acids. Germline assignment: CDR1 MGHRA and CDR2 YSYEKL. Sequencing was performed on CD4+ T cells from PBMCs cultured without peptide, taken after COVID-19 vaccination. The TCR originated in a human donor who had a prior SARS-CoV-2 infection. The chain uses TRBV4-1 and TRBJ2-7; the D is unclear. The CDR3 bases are TGCGCCAGCAGCCAAGAAATTGACTACGAGCAGTACTTC. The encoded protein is CASSQEIDYEQYF.